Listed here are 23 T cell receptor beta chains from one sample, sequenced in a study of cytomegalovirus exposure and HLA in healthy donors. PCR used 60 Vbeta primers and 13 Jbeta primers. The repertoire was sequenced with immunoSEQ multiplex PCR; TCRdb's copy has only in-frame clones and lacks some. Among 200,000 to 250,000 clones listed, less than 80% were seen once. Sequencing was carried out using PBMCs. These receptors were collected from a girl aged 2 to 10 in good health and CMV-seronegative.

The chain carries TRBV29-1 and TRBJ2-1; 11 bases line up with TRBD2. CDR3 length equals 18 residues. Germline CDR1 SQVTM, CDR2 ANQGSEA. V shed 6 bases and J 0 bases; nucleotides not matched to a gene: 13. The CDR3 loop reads CSVQGTSGAFYSYNEQFF. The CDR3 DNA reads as TGCAGCGTCCAAGGGACTAGCGGCGCGTTTTACTCCTACAATGAGCAGTTCTTC.

CDR3: CASSYRVLSEAFF. In DNA, the CDR3 is TGTGCCAGTAGTTACCGGGTACTAAGTGAAGCTTTCTTT. The chain has TRBV19 and TRBJ1-1; D call uncertain. Between the trimmed V and J ends, which lost 5 bases and 7 bases, there was a span of 14 bases. The germline gives CDR1 LNHDA, CDR2 SQIVND (reference sequence). The CDR3 extends over 13 amino acids.

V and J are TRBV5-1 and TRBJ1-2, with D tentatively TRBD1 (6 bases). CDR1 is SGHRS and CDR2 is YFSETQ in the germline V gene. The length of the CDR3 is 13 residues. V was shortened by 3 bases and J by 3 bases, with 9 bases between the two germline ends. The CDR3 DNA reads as TGCGCCAGCAGCTGGACAGAAGACTATGGCTACACCTTC. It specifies CASSWTEDYGYTF.

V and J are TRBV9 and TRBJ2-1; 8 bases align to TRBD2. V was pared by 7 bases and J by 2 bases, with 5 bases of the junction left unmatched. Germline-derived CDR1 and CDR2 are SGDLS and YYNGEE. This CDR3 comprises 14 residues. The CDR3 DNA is TGTGCCAGCGGGCGGGGGGATCCCTACAATGAGCAGTTCTTC. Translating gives CASGRGDPYNEQFF.

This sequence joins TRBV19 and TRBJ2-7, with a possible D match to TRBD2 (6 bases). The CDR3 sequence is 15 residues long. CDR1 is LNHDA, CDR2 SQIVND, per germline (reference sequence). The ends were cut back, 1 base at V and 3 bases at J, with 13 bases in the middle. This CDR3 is CASSIGSGGNYEQYF. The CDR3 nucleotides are TGTGCCAGTAGTATAGGGTCGGGCGGGAACTACGAGCAGTACTTC.

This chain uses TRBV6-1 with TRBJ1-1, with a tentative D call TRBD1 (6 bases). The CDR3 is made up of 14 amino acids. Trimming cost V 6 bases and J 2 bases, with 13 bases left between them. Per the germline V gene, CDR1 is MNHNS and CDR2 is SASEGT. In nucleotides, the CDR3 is TGTGCCAGCAGCCGAGGGACAAACAACACTGAAGCTTTCTTT. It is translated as CASSRGTNNTEAFF.

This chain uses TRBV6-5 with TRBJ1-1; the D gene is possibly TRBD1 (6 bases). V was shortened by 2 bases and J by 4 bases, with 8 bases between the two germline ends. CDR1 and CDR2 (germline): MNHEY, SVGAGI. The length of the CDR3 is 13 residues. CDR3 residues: CASSYVGGTEAFF. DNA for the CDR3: TGTGCCAGCAGTTACGTAGGGGGCACTGAAGCTTTCTTT.

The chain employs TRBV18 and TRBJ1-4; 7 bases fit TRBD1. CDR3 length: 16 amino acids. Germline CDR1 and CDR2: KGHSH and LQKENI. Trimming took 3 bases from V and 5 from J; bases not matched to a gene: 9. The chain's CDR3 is CASSPTIGTENEKLFF. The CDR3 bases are TGTGCCAGCTCACCTACTATCGGGACAGAGAATGAAAAACTGTTTTTT.

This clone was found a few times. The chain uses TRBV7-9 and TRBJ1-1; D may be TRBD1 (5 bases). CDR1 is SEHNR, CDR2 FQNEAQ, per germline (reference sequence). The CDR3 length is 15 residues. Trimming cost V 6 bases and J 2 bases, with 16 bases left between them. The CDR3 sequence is CASRGGQGANTEAFF. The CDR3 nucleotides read TGTGCCAGCAGGGGAGGCCAGGGAGCTAACACTGAAGCTTTCTTT. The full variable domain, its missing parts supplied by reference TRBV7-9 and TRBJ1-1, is DTGVSQNPRHKITKRGQNVTFRCDPISEHNRLYWYRQTLGQGPEFLTYFQNEAQLEKSRLLSDRFSAERPKGSFSTLEIQRTEQGDSAMYLCASRGGQGANTEAFFGQGTRLTVV.

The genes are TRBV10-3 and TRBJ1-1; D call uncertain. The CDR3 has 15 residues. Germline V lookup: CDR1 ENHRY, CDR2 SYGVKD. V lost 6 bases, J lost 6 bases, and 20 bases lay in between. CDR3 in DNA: TGTGCCATCAGATTAGTCCCCCACAATGCGGCTGAAGCTTTCTTT. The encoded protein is CAIRLVPHNAAEAFF.

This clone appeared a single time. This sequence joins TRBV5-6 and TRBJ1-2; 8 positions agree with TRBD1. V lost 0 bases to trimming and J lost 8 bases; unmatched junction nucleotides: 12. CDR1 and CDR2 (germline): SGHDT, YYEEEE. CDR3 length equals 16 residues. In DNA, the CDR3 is TGTGCCAGCAGCTTGGTCGGCGGCAGGGGGCGGAGGGGCTACACCTTC. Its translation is CASSLVGGRGRRGYTF.

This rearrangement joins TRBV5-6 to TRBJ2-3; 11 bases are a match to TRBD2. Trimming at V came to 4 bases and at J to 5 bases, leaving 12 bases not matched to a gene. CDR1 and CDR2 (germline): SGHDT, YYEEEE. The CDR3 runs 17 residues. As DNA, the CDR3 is TGTGCCAGCAGCCGTCGTTGGCTAGCGGGGGGAAGAGATACGCAGTATTTT. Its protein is CASSRRWLAGGRDTQYF.

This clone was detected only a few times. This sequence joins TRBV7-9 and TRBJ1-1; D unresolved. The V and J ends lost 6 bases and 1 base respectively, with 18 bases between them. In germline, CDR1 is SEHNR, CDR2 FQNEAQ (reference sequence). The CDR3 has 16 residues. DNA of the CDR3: TGTGCCAGCAGGCCAGTCATCTCTCTAGGGAACACTGAAGCTTTCTTT. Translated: CASRPVISLGNTEAFF.

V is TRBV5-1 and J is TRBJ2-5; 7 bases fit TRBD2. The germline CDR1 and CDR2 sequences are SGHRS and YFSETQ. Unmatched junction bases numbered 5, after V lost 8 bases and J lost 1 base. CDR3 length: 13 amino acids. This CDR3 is CASSPSGQETQYF. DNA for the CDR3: TGCGCCAGTTCCCCTAGCGGCCAAGAGACCCAGTACTTC.

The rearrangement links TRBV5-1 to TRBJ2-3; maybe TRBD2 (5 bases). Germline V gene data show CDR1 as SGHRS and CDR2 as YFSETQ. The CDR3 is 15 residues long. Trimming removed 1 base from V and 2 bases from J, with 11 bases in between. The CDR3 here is CASSLRGLYTDTQYF. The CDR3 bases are TGCGCCAGCAGCTTGAGAGGGCTATACACAGATACGCAGTATTTT.

The CDR3 coding sequence is TGTGCCAGCAGCTTGGACCAATCTGGGGCCCCGGTGGAAAACATTCAGTACTTC. This gives the protein CASSLDQSGAPVENIQYF. The chain carries TRBV5-4 and TRBJ2-4; D might be TRBD1 (5 bases). The CDR3 totals 18 residues. Trimming removed 0 bases from V and 5 bases from J, with 21 bases in between. The germline V gene has CDR1 SGHNT and CDR2 YYREEE (reference sequence).

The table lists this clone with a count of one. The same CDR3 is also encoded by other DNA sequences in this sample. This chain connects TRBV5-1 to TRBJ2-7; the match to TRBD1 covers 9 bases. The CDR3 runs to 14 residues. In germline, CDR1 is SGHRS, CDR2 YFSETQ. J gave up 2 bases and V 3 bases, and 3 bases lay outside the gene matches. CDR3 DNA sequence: TGCGCCAGCAGCTCCACAGGGGGCACCTACGAGCAGTACTTC. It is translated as CASSSTGGTYEQYF.

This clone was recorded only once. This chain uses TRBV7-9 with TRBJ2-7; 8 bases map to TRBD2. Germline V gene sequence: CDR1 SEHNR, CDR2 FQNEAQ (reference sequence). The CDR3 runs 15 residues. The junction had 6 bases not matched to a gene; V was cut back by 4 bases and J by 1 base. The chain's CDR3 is CASSSAGRASYEQYF. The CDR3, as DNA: TGTGCCAGCAGCTCCGCCGGGAGGGCGTCCTACGAGCAGTACTTC.

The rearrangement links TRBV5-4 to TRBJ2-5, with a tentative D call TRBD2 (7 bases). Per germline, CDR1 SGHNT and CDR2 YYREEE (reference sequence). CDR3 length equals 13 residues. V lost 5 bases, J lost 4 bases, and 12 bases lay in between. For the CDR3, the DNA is TGTGCCAGCAGTGGTGGGGGGGCAGAGACCCAGTACTTC. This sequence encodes CASSGGGAETQYF.

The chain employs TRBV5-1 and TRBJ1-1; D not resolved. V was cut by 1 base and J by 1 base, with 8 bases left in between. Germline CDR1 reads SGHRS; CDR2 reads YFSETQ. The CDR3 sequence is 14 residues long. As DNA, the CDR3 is TGCGCCAGCAGCTTGTGGTCAGAGAACACTGAAGCTTTCTTT. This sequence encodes CASSLWSENTEAFF.

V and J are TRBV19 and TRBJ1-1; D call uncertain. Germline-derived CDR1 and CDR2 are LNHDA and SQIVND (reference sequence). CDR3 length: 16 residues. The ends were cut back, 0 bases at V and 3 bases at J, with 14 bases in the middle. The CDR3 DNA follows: TGTGCCAGTAGTATAGAACACCTCATGGAGGACACTGAAGCTTTCTTT. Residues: CASSIEHLMEDTEAFF.

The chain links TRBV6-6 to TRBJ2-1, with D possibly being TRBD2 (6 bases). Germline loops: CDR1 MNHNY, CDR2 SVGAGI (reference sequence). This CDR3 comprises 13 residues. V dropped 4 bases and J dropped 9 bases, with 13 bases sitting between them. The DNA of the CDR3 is TGTGCCAGCAGTTTCGAGTCGGGACTTGAGCAGTTCTTC. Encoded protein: CASSFESGLEQFF.

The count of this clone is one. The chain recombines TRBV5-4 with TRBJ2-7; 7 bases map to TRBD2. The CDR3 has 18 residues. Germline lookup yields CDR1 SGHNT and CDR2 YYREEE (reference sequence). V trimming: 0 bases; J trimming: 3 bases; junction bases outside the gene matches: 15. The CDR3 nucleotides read TGTGCCAGCAGCTTGGGGGCTAGGGAAGCGGGGAGAGTCTACGAGCAGTACTTC. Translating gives CASSLGAREAGRVYEQYF.